This T cell receptor beta chain was recovered during a study of regulatory T cells in long-lasting Graves disease. This CDR3 spans 15 amino acids. Germline V gives CDR1 SEHNR, CDR2 FQNEAQ (reference sequence). Losses at the gene ends were 5 bases for V and 6 bases for J; bases not matched to a gene: 11. Stated time point: persistent/refractory GD, antithyroid drugs over 5 years with positive TRAb. The TCR library was prepared using RNA isolated from PBMCs. An endocrinology department located in Xi'an, China, was where the patients came from. Construction of TCR beta libraries relied on iRepertoire HTBI primers and on Arm-PCR targeting CDR3 regions. TCRdb re-called the multiplex PCR reads with MiXCR, one entry per CDR3 protein. The sample yields roughly 700,000 distinct CDR3 sequences, 25% to 35% seen once.

This chain connects TRBV7-9 to TRBJ1-2; 8 nucleotides align to TRBD1. This receptor was obtained from a female donor with Graves disease. The sample consisted of peripheral blood mononuclear cells (PBMCs), taken when the disease was refractory, from a patient treated with antithyroid drugs. CDR3 in amino acids: CASSPDRGPRHGYTF. CDR3 DNA sequence: TGTGCCAGCAGCCCCGACAGGGGCCCTAGGCATGGCTACACCTTC.